This T cell receptor beta chain was obtained from a study of OX40 agonist ivuxolimab in advanced cancers. The wider study: Every 2 weeks, ivuxolimab was infused into the patients intravenously at between 0.01 and 10 mg/kg. People who had prior anti-PD-1, anti-PD-L1 or anti-CTLA-4 therapy could take part, and around 43% had some.

Comment on this clone: Its antigen is undetermined.

V dropped 6 bases and J dropped 1; count of bases not matched to a gene: 9. CDR1 and CDR2 from the germline V gene are LNHDA and SQIVND (reference sequence). This CDR3 contains 16 residues. Data came from immunoSEQ multiplex PCR; TCRdb stores just in-frame clones and leaves some out. Among about 80,000 clones listed, approximately 83% were seen once. Study findings and constraints: Partial responders at 0.1-3.0 mg/kg showed near-lowest clonal expansion. Certain nonresponders likewise exhibited a low normalized T-cell clonal expansion.

This TCR came from an adult with an advanced solid tumor such as melanoma, head and neck, liver or kidney cancer. V and J are TRBV19 and TRBJ1-3; 7 bases align to TRBD1. The sequencing used CD4+ or CD8+ T cells sorted from blood, collected in a trial of the OX40 agonist ivuxolimab. CDR3 region: CASRTPIQGSGNTIYF. The CDR3, as DNA: TGTGCCAGTAGAACTCCTATACAGGGGTCTGGAAACACCATATATTTT.